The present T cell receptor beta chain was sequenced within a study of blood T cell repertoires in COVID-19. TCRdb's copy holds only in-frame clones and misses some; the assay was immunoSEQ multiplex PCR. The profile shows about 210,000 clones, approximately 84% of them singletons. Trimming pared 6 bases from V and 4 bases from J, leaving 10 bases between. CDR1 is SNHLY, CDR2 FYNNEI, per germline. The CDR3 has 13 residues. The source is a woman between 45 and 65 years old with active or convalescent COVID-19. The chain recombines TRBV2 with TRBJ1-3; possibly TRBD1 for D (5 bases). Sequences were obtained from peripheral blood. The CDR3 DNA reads TGTGCCAGCAGCTCTCAGGGCGGAAACACCATATATTTT. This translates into CASSSQGGNTIYF.